The clone carrying this TCR beta chain was seen more than once but under ten times. As yet, its antigen is unknown. With iRepertoire HTBI primers and Arm-PCR of CDR3 regions, TCR beta libraries were built. From the multiplex PCR reads, TCRdb called clonotypes with MiXCR, one entry per CDR3 protein. This sample has 400,000 to 500,000 distinct CDR3 sequences, with around 20% found just once. This sample is part of a study of regulatory T cells in long-lasting Graves disease. Whole-study results and caveats: Because few samples were included, accuracy may have been lower. Favored usage of TRBV28, TRBJ1-2 and TRBJ2-5 was recorded in persistent disease.

V lost 1 base, J lost 10 bases, and 11 bases lay in between. The CDR3 has 14 amino acids. CDR1 and CDR2 (germline): PRHDT, FYEKMQ (reference sequence). Regarding time point: persistent/refractory GD, antithyroid drugs over 5 years with positive TRAb. The TCR library was made from RNA that had been extracted from PBMCs in TRIzol. Patients were enrolled at an endocrinology department in Xi'an, China. The chain combines TRBV13 with TRBJ1-6; D is undetermined. The receptor was derived from a female donor with Graves disease. The sample here was peripheral blood mononuclear cells (PBMCs), taken when the disease was refractory, from a patient treated with antithyroid drugs. The chain's CDR3 is CASSLATSRSPLHF. Written as DNA, the CDR3 is TGTGCCAGCAGCTTAGCGACTTCCCGGTCACCCCTCCACTTT.